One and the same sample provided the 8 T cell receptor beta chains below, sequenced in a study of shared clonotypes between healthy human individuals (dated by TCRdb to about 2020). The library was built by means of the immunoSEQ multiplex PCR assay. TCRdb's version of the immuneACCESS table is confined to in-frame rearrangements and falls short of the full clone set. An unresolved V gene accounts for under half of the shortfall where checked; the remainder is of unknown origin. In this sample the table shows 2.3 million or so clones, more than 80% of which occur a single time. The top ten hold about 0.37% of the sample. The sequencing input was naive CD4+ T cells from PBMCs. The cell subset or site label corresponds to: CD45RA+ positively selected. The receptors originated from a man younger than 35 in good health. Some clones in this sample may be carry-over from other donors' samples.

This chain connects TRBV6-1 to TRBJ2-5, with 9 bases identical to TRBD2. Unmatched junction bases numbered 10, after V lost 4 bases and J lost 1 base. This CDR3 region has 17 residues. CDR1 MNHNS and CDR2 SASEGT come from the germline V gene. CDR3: CASSVSGSGSAQETQYF. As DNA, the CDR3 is TGTGCCAGCAGTGTGTCGGGTAGCGGGAGCGCCCAAGAGACCCAGTACTTC.

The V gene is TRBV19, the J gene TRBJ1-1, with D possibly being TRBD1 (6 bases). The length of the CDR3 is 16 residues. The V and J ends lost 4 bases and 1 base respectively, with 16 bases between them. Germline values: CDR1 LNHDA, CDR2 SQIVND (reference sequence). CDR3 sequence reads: CASSTYPSRGNTEAFF. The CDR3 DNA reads TGTGCCAGTAGTACTTACCCTTCCAGGGGGAACACTGAAGCTTTCTTT. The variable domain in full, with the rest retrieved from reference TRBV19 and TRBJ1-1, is DGGITQSPKYLFRKEGQNVTLSCEQNLNHDAMYWYRQDPGQGLRLIYYSQIVNDFQKGDIAEGYSVSREKKESFPLTVTSAQKNPTAFYLCASSTYPSRGNTEAFFGQGTRLTVV.

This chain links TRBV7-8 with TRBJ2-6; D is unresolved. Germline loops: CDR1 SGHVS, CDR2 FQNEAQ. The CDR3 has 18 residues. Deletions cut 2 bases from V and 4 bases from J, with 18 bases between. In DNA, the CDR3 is TGTGCCAGCAGCTTATCACCGCTAAATTTCGTGGGGGCCAACGTCCTGACTTTC. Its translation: CASSLSPLNFVGANVLTF.

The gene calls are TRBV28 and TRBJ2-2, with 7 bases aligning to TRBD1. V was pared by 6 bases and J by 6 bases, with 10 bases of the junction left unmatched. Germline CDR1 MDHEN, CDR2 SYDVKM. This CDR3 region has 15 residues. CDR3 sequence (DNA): TGTGCCAGCAGGGCTAGGGGGCGCAGTTCCGGGGAGCTGTTTTTT. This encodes CASRARGRSSGELFF.

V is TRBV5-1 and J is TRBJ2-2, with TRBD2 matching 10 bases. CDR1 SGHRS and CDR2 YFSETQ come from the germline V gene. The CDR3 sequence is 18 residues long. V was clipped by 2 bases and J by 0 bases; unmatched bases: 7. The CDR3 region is CASSFPGLAPANTGELFF. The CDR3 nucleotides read TGCGCCAGCAGCTTTCCGGGACTAGCGCCCGCGAACACCGGGGAGCTGTTTTTT.

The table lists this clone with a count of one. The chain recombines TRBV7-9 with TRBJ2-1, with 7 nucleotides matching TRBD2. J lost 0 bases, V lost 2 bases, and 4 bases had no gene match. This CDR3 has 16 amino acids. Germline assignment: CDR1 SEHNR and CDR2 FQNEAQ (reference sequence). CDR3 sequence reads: CASSLSSGGSYNEQFF. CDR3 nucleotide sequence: TGTGCCAGCAGCTTATCTTCGGGGGGCTCCTACAATGAGCAGTTCTTC.

The CDR3 DNA sequence: TGTGCCAGCAGCGTCCTAGCGGGAAGCCACGAGCAGTACTTC. Amino acids: CASSVLAGSHEQYF. J is TRBJ2-7 and V is TRBV9; 9 bases map to TRBD2. CDR1 is SGDLS, CDR2 YYNGEE, per germline. This CDR3 has 14 residues. The J segment lost 5 bases and the V segment lost 2 bases, leaving 5 bases of the junction unmatched. Looking up the rest from reference TRBV9 and TRBJ2-7 gives the full variable domain: DSGVTQTPKHLITATGQRVTLRCSPRSGDLSVYWYQQSLDQGLQFLIQYYNGEERAKGNILERFSAQQFPDLHSELNLSSLELGDSALYFCASSVLAGSHEQYFGPGTRLTVT.

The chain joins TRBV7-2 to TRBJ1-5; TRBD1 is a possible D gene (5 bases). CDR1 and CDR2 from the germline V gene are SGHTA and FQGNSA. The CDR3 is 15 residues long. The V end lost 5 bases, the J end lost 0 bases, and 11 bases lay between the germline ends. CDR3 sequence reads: CASSPHGGSNQPQHF. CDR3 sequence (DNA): TGTGCCAGCAGCCCCCATGGGGGTAGCAATCAGCCCCAGCATTTT.